This T cell receptor beta chain was found in a study of blood T cell repertoires in COVID-19. Study in general: T cells, B-cell-depleted T cells, or PBMCs provided the cDNA or gDNA that served as material.

This clone has a single count. The CDR3 contains 12 residues. V lost 5 bases, J lost 3 bases, and 5 bases lay in between. In germline, CDR1 is MDHEN, CDR2 SYDVKM. Clones were read by immunoSEQ multiplex PCR, and TCRdb kept only the in-frame ones, dropping some. The sample has approximately 250,000 clones, more than 65% seen once. This receptor was identified in a man aged 40-55 years who had recovered from COVID-19. Sequenced: peripheral blood. The chain joins TRBV28 to TRBJ2-1; D remains ambiguous. The CDR3 loop reads CASSVNYNEQFF. CDR3 nucleotides: TGTGCCAGCAGTGTAAACTACAATGAGCAGTTCTTC.